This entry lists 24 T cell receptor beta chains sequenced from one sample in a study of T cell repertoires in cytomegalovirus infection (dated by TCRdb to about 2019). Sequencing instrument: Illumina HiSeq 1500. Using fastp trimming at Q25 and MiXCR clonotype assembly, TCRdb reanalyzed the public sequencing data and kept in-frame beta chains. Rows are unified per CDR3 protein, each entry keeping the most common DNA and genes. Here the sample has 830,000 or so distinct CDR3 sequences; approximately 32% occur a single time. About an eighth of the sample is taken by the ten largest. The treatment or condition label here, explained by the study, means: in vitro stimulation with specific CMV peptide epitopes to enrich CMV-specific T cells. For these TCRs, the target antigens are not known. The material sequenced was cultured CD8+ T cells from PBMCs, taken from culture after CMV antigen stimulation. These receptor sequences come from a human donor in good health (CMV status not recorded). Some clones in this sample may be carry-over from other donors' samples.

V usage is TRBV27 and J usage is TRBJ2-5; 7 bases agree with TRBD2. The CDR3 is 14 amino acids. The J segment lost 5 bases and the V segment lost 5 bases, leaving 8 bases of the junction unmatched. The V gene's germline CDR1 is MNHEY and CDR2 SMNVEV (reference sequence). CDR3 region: CASSPRGVRETQYF. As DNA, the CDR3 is TGTGCCAGCAGTCCACGGGGGGTGCGGGAGACCCAGTACTTC.

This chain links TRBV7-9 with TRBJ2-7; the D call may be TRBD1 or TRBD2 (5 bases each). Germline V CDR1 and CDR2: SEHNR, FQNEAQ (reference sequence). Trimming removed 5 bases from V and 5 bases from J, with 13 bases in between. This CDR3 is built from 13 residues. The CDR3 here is CASSPSGGDEQYV. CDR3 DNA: TGTGCCAGCAGCCCTAGTGGGGGAGACGAGCAGTACGTC.

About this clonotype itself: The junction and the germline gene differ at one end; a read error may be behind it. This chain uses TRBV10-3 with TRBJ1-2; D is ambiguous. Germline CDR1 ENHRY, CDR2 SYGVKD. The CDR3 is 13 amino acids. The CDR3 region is CAISQDANYGYTF. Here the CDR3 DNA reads TGTGCCATCAGTCAGGATGCGAACTATGGCTATACCTTC.

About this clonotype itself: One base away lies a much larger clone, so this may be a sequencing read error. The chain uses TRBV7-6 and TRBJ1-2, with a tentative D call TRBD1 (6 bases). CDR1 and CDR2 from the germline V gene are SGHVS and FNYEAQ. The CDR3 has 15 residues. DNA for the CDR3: TGTGCCAACAGCCCAGGACAGACCTTTAACTATGGCTACACCTTC. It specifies CANSPGQTFNYGYTF. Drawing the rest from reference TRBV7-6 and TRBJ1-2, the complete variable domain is GAGVSQSPRYKVTKRGQDVALRCDPISGHVSLYWYRQALGQGPEFLTYFNYEAQQDKSGLPNDRFSAERPEGSISTLTIQRTEQRDSAMYRCANSPGQTFNYGYTFGSGTRLTVV.

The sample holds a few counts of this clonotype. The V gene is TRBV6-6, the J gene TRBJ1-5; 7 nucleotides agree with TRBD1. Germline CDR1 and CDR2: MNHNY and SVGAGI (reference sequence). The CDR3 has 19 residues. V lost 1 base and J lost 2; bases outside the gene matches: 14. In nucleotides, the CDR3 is TGTGCCAGCAGTTACTATGTCCACTTAAGCGGACAGGGCAATCAGCCCCAGCATTTT. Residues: CASSYYVHLSGQGNQPQHF.

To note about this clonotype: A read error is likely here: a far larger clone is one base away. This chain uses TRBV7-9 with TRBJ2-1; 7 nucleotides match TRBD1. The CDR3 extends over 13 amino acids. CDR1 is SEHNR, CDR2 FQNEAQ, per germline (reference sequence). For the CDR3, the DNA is TGTGCCAGCAGAGGGGGCTCCTACCATGAGCAGTTCTTC. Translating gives CASRGGSYHEQFF.

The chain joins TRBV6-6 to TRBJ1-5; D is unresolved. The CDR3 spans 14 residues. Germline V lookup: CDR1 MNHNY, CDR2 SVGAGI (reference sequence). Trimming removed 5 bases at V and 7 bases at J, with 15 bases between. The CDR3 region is CASSDLSGWQPQHF. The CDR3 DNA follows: TGTGCCAGCAGTGACCTTTCGGGGTGGCAGCCCCAGCATTTT.

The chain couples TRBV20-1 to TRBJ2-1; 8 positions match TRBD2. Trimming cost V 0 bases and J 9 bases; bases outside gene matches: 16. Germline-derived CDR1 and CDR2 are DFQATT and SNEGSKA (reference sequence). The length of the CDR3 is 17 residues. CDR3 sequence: CSARDRGAGVVFGEQFF. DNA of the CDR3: TGCAGTGCTAGAGATCGGGGAGCGGGGGTCGTTTTCGGTGAGCAGTTCTTC.

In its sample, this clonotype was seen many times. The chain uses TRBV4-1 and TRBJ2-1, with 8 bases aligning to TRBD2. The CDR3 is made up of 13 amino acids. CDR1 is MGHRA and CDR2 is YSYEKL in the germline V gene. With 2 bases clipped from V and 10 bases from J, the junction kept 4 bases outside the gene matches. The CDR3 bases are TGCGCCAGCAGCCAACGAGCGGGAGTAGAGCAGTTCTTC. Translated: CASSQRAGVEQFF.

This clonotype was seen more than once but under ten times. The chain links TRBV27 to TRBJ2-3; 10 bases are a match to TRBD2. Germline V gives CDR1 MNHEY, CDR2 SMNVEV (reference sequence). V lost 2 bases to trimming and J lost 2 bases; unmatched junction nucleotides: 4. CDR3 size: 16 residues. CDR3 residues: CASSLSGGAYTDTQYF. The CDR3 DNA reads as TGTGCCAGCAGTTTAAGCGGGGGGGCCTACACAGATACGCAGTATTTT.

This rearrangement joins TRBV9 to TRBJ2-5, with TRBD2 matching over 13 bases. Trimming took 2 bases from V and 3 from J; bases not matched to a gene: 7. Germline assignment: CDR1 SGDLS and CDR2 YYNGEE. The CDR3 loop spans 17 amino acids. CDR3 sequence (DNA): TGTGCCAGCAGCGTGGACTTAGGGACTAGCGGGGAAGAGACCCAGTACTTC. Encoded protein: CASSVDLGTSGEETQYF.

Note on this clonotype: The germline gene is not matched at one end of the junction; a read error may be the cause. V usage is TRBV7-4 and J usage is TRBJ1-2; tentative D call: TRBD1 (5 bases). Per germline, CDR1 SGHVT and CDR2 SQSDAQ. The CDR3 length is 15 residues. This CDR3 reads CVSSPSGTPLAGYTF. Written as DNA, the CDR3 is TGTGTCAGCAGCCCGTCCGGGACCCCCCTGGCTGGCTACACCTTC.

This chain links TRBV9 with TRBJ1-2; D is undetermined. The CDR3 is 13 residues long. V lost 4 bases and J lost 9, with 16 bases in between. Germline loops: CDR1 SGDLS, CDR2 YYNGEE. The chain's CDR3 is CASSQDLGWSYTF. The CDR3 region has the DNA TGTGCCAGCAGCCAGGACCTGGGGTGGAGCTACACCTTC.

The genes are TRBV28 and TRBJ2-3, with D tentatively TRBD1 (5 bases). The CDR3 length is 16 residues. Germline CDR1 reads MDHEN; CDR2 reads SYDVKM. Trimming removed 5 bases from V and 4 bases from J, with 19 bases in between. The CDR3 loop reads CASSPRGRWYADTQYF. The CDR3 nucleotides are TGTGCCAGCAGTCCAAGGGGTAGATGGTACGCAGATACGCAGTATTTT.

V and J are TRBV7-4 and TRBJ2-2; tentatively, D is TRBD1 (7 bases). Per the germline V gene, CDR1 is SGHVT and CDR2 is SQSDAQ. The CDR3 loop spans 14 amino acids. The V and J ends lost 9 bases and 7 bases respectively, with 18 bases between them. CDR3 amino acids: CASTAGGRGGELFF. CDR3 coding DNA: TGTGCCAGTACGGCAGGGGGGCGCGGCGGGGAGCTGTTTTTT.

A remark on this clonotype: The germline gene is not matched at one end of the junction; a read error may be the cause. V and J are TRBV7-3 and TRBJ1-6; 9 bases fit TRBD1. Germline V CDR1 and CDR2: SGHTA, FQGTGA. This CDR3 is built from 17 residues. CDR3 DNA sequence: TGTGTCAGCAGCTTATTGGGACAGGGCTCCTATAATTCACCCCTCCACTTT. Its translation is CVSSLLGQGSYNSPLHF.

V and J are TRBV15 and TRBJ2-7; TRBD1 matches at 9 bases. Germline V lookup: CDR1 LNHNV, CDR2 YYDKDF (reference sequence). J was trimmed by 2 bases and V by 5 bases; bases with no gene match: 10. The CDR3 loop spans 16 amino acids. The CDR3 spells CATSSFRDRAPYEQYF. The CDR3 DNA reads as TGTGCCACCAGCTCCTTCCGGGACAGGGCCCCCTACGAGCAGTACTTC.

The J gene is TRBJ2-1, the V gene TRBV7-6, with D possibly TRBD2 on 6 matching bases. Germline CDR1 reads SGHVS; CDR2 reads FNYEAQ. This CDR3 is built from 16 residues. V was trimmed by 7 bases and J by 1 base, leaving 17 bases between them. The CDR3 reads CASTFGGTTSYNEQFF. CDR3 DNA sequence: TGTGCCAGCACCTTCGGGGGAACCACTTCCTACAATGAGCAGTTCTTC. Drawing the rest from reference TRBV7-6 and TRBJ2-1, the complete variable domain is GAGVSQSPRYKVTKRGQDVALRCDPISGHVSLYWYRQALGQGPEFLTYFNYEAQQDKSGLPNDRFSAERPEGSISTLTIQRTEQRDSAMYRCASTFGGTTSYNEQFFGPGTRLTVL.

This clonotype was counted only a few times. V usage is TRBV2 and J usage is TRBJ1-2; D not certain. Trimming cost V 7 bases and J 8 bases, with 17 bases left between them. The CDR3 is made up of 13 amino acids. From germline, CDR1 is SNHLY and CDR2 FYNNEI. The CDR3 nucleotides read TGTGCCAGCACCCCAGGAATTTCGGGCGGCTACACCTTC. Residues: CASTPGISGGYTF.

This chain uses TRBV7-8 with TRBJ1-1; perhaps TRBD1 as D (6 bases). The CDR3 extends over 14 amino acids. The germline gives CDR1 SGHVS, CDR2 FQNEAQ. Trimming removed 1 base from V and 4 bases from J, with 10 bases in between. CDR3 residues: CASSLEGEGTEAFF. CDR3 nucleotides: TGTGCCAGCAGCTTAGAGGGGGAGGGCACTGAAGCTTTCTTT.

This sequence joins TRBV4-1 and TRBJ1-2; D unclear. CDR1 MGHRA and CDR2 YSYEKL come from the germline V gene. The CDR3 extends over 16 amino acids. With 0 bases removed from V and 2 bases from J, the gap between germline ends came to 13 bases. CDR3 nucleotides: TGCGCCAGCAGCCAAGATGGGTCACTAACGAACTATGGCTACACCTTC. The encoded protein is CASSQDGSLTNYGYTF.

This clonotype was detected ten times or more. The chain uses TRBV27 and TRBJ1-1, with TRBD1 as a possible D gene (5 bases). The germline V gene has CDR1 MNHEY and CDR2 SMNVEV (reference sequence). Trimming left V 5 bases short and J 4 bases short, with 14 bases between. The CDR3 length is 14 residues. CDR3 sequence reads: CASSRQPRGTEAFF. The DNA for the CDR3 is TGTGCCAGCAGTCGCCAACCGAGGGGCACTGAAGCTTTCTTT.

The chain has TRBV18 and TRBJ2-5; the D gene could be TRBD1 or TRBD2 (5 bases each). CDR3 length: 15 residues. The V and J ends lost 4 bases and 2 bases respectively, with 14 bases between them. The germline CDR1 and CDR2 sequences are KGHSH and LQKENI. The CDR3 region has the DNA TGTGCCAGCTCACATTTCGGGACCAGACAAGAGACCCAGTACTTC. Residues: CASSHFGTRQETQYF.

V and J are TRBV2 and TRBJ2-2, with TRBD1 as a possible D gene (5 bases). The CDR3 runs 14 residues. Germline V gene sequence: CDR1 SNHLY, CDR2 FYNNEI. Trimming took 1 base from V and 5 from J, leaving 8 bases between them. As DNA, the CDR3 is TGTGCCAGCAGTGAAGTCCAGGGAACCGGGGAGCTGTTTTTT. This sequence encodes CASSEVQGTGELFF.